This is a list of T cell receptor beta chains from one sample in a study of neurological immune-mediated disorders. In TCRdb, the 5' RACE reads were re-called with MiXCR into one record per CDR3 protein. The sample has under 75,000 distinct CDR3 sequences, about 3.3% seen once; the top ten hold approximately 6.6%. Source material: PBMCs. The source of these receptors is an older woman with multiple sclerosis. Both conserved end residues are part of each CDR3. D genes are given only for firm matches. For some rows the clone size is stated as once, few or many, or as a class when expanded; others skip it.

many	TRBV28	TRBJ2-3	.	TGTGCCAGCAGCATCTTTAGGGGGGGTACAGATACGCAGTATTTT	CASSIFRGGTDTQYF
many	TRBV18	TRBJ2-1	.	TGTGCCAGCTCACCATCCCTTTCCGGCGGGCAGTTCTTC	CASSPSLSGGQFF
many	TRBV12-3/TRBV12-4	TRBJ1-2	.	TGTGCCAGCAGTCCCCGCAGCTATGGCTACACCTTC	CASSPRSYGYTF
.	TRBV5-5	TRBJ2-6	TRBD1	TGTGCCAGCAGCTCCGGGACAGGGAGCTCTGGGGCCAACGTCCTGACTTTC	CASSSGTGSSGANVLTF
many	TRBV20-1	TRBJ1-6	.	TGCAGTGCTAGAAACCCGAATTCACCCCTCCACTTT	CSARNPNSPLHF
many	TRBV20-1	TRBJ1-4	.	TGCAGTGCTAGAGCCCCCTCGGAGCGTTATCGGTGGAATGAAAAACTGTTTTTT	CSARAPSERYRWNEKLFF
many	TRBV2	TRBJ1-4	.	TGTGCCAGCAGGGATACAGCCTATAATGAAAAACTGTTTTTT	CASRDTAYNEKLFF
many	TRBV7-9	TRBJ1-1	TRBD1	TGTGCCAGCAGCTCCCCGGGACAGGTCGAAGCTTTCTTT	CASSSPGQVEAFF
many	TRBV5-4	TRBJ2-5	TRBD2	TGTGCCAGCAGCATCCCGGGGGGGATAGCGGTGGAGACCCAGTACTTC	CASSIPGGIAVETQYF
many	TRBV5-1	TRBJ1-2	.	TGCGCCAGCAACCCGGACGGGATTATCTATGGCTACACCTTC	CASNPDGIIYGYTF
many	TRBV7-3	TRBJ2-2	TRBD1	TGTGCCAGCAGCTTAACGACAGGGTTTCAAACCGGGGAGCTGTTTTTT	CASSLTTGFQTGELFF
many	TRBV7-3	TRBJ2-5	.	TGTGCCAGCAGCTTAACCGGGACATCAGAGACCCAGTACTTC	CASSLTGTSETQYF
many	TRBV29-1	TRBJ1-1	.	TGCAGCGCCGAAATCGACAGTCTTGAAGCTTTCTTT	CSAEIDSLEAFF
many	TRBV6-5	TRBJ1-5	.	TGTGCCAGCAGTCCCTCGGGCGGGGGACAGCCCCAGCATTTT	CASSPSGGGQPQHF